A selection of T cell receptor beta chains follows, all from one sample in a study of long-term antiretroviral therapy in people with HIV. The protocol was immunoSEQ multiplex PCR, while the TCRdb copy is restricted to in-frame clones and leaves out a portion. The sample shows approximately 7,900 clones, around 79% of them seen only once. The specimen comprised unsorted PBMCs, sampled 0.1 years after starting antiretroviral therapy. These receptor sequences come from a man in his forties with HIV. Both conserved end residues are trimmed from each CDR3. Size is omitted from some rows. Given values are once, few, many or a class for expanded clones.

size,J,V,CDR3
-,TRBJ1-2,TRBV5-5,ASSPGRASGYT
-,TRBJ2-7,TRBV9,ASSVGEWGEPYEQY
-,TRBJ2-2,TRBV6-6,ASSGQSNTGELF
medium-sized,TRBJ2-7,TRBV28,ASSTQERATPYEQY
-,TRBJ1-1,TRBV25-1,ASSPLWDTEAF
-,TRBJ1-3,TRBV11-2,ASSLDLRNTIY
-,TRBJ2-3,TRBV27,ASSRTGSGTDTQY
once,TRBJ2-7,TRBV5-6,ASSSLQGYEQY
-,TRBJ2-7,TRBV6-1,ASNRDMVEEQY
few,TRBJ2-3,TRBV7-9,ASSPRGGLTDTQY
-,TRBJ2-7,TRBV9,ASSVGGGEQY
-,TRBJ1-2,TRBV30,AWSPQIGGLYGYT
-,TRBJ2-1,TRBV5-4,ASSLVASNEQF
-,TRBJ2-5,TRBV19,ASSMSRGHQETQY
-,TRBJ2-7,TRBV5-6,ASSINRLEQY
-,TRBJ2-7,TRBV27,ASSGTGNEQY
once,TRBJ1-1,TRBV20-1,SASWDTEAF